The 4 T cell receptor beta chains in this list originate from one sample, sequenced in a study of blood T cell repertoires in COVID-19. TCRdb keeps only in-frame clones here, not all; method: immunoSEQ multiplex PCR. This table has about 97,000 clones, 90% appearing once. Input material: peripheral blood. Every receptor here comes from a man aged 60 to 69 with acute or convalescent COVID-19.

This sequence joins TRBV18 and TRBJ1-2; possibly TRBD1 for D (5 bases). Trimming removed 0 bases from V and 9 bases from J, with 17 bases in between. The CDR3 contains 15 residues. The germline V gene has CDR1 KGHSH and CDR2 LQKENI. CDR3 nucleotides: TGTGCCAGCTCACCACCCGGACACGGAGGGAATCGCTACACCTTC. Amino acids: CASSPPGHGGNRYTF.

This clone was detected once. This sequence joins TRBV6-6 and TRBJ1-4; possibly TRBD1 for D (5 bases). The CDR3 loop spans 15 amino acids. The germline V gene encodes CDR1 MNHNY and CDR2 SVGAGI (reference sequence). V was cut by 5 bases and J by 7 bases, with 17 bases left in between. This chain's CDR3 is CASSDLDGGGEKLFF. The CDR3, as DNA: TGTGCCAGCAGTGACCTGGACGGGGGAGGTGAAAAACTGTTTTTT.

The chain is built from TRBV19 and TRBJ1-1, with D possibly matching TRBD1 (5 bases). This CDR3 is 13 amino acids long. Germline CDR1 and CDR2: LNHDA and SQIVND (reference sequence). Trimming removed 5 bases at V and 7 bases at J, with 14 bases between. CDR3 nucleotide sequence: TGTGCCAGTAGTTCGTGGAGGGGTGGTGAAGCTTTCTTT. Its translation is CASSSWRGGEAFF.

The DNA for the CDR3 is TGTGCCAGCGCAAGGACTAGCGGGTCTAGGTGGATAGAGTACGAGCAGTACGTC. It translates to CASARTSGSRWIEYEQYV. This chain links TRBV21-1 with TRBJ2-7; the table's D call, TRBD2, has no DNA check behind it. TRBV21-1 corresponds to a pseudogene. CDR3 length equals 18 residues.